Listed below are T cell receptor beta chains from one sample, sequenced in a study of shared clonotypes between healthy human individuals. Measured with immunoSEQ multiplex PCR; TCRdb has only the in-frame clones, and not every one. The sample has nearly 750,000 clones, over 60% seen once; the top ten hold about 1.7%. The source material was memory CD4+ T cells sorted from blood. These receptors originate from a woman younger than 45 in good health. CDR3s include the opening cysteine and the closing phenylalanine or tryptophan. D genes are given only for firm matches. Not all rows give a size; the values are once, few, many and, for expanded clones, a class.

j_gene | abundance | v_gene | d_gene | CDR3nt | CDR3aa
TRBJ1-1 | . | TRBV10-2 | . | TGCGCCAGCAAGAGGGCGGACACTGAAGCTTTCTTT | CASKRADTEAFF
TRBJ2-4 | once | TRBV5-4 | . | TGTGCCAGCAGCTTGGGTTTCACAAACATTCAGTACTTC | CASSLGFTNIQYF
TRBJ1-5 | few | TRBV6-5 | . | TGTGCCAGCAGGTCCGAGGGAGTTAATCAGCCCCAGCATTTT | CASRSEGVNQPQHF
TRBJ2-2 | . | TRBV7-9 | TRBD1 | TGTGCCAGCAGCCCGAGAGACAGGGGCATAGGGACCGGGGAGCTGTTTTTT | CASSPRDRGIGTGELFF
TRBJ2-7 | once | TRBV19 | TRBD2 | TGTGCCACTGGGACTAGCGGAAGAGGCGAGCAGTACTTC | CATGTSGRGEQYF
TRBJ1-5 | . | TRBV30 | TRBD1 | TGTGCCTGGAGTCGGGTCACAGGGGGCACGGCCCAGCATTTT | CAWSRVTGGTAQHF
TRBJ2-1 | . | TRBV7-2 | TRBD2 | TGTGCCAGCAGCTCCGCAACCGGGAGGTCCCACAATGAGCAGTTCTTC | CASSSATGRSHNEQFF
TRBJ2-7 | . | TRBV5-1 | . | TGCGCCAGCAGCTCTGGACAGCCAGAGTACCCCTTGAACTCCTACGAGCAGTACTTC | CASSSGQPEYPLNSYEQYF
TRBJ2-1 | few | TRBV4-1 | TRBD2 | TGCGCCAGCAGCCAAGGTGGGGGGGAGTTCTTC | CASSQGGGEFF
TRBJ2-7 | once | TRBV9 | . | TGTGCCAGCAGCGCCTCATGGCGGGGCTCCGAGCAGTACTTC | CASSASWRGSEQYF
TRBJ1-5 | . | TRBV15 | TRBD1 | TGTGCCACCAGCATACAGGGGGGCAATCAGCCCCAGCATTTT | CATSIQGGNQPQHF
TRBJ1-2 | many | TRBV5-6 | . | TGTGCCAGCAGCTTGCCAGGGGTTGGTAACTATGGCTACACCTTC | CASSLPGVGNYGYTF
TRBJ2-2 | . | TRBV6-4 | TRBD2 | TGTGCCAGCAGTGACCGGACTAGCGGGAACACCGGGGAGCTGTTTTTT | CASSDRTSGNTGELFF
TRBJ2-3 | . | TRBV28 | TRBD2 | TGTGCCAGCCACACTAGCGGCCCCACAGATACGCAGTATTTT | CASHTSGPTDTQYF
TRBJ1-4 | few | TRBV6-6 | TRBD1 | TGTGCCAGCAGCCGAGGGGGGACAGACAATGAAAAACTGTTTTTT | CASSRGGTDNEKLFF
TRBJ1-3 | few | TRBV10-3 | TRBD1 | TGTGCCATCAGTGAGGTGACAGGGCTCGGAAACACCATATATTTT | CAISEVTGLGNTIYF
TRBJ1-2 | few | TRBV5-1 | . | TGCGCCAGCAGCTATGGAGGGGAAAGTGGCTACACCTTC | CASSYGGESGYTF
TRBJ2-7 | . | TRBV10-3 | . | TGTGCCATCAGTGAGACTCAGTTCCACGAGCAGTACTTC | CAISETQFHEQYF